Following are 14 T cell receptor beta chains from one sample sequenced in a study of patients and donors after allogeneic stem cell transplantation. TCRdb re-derived calls from the RT-PCR reads in MiXCR, one entry per CDR3 protein. The sample lists about a million distinct CDR3 sequences, more than 15% occurring once. The source material was blood, either unsorted or a sorted T cell fraction (not recorded which). These receptors were collected from a human donor who was either an allogeneic HSCT recipient or a stem cell or donor lymphocyte infusion donor (not recorded which). It is not recorded whose cells these are; they may come from a transplant donor.

This clonotype showed up just a few times. The chain couples TRBV6-2 or TRBV6-3 to TRBJ2-2; 8 bases fit TRBD1. This CDR3 has 14 amino acids. The V segment lost 6 bases and the J segment 3 bases; nucleotides outside the gene matches: 3. Per germline, CDR1 MNHEY and CDR2 SVGEGT. CDR3 nucleotide sequence: TGTGCCAGCAGGCGGGACAGGTACACCGGGGAGCTGTTTTTT. Residues: CASRRDRYTGELFF.

CDR3 loop: CASSIYGRIDEETQYF. CDR3 coding DNA: TGTGCCAGTAGTATCTACGGGAGGATCGACGAAGAGACCCAGTACTTC. This rearrangement joins TRBV19 to TRBJ2-5, with 7 bases that match TRBD2. This CDR3 comprises 16 residues. The trim removed 3 bases at V and 3 bases at J, leaving 10 bases unmatched. Germline CDR1 reads LNHDA; CDR2 reads SQIVND (reference sequence).

The chain is built from TRBV28 and TRBJ2-7; D tentatively reads TRBD1 or TRBD2 (5 bases each). The ends were cut back, 5 bases at V and 3 bases at J, with 14 bases in the middle. The CDR3 has 14 amino acids. The germline gives CDR1 MDHEN, CDR2 SYDVKM. This CDR3 reads CASSPQGGYYEQYF. The CDR3 DNA reads as TGTGCCAGCAGTCCCCAGGGCGGGTACTACGAGCAGTACTTC.

This clonotype has only a few counts. This chain links TRBV30 with TRBJ2-7; the D is unclear. Trimming took off 2 bases at V and 2 bases at J, with 10 bases between the two ends. This CDR3 has 13 amino acids. Germline V gene lookup returns CDR1 GTSNPN and CDR2 SVGIG (reference sequence). The CDR3 sequence is CAWSIASTYEQYF. The DNA for the CDR3 is TGTGCCTGGAGTATCGCCAGCACCTACGAGCAGTACTTC.

This clonotype was recorded a few times. V usage is TRBV5-5 and J usage is TRBJ2-3, with D possibly TRBD1 on 6 matching bases. This CDR3 region has 15 residues. Trimming removed 0 bases from V and 2 bases from J, with 10 bases in between. Germline V gene sequence: CDR1 SGHKS, CDR2 YYEKEE (reference sequence). CDR3 sequence: CASSLEQGATDTQYF. The CDR3 coding sequence is TGTGCCAGCAGCTTGGAACAGGGAGCCACAGATACGCAGTATTTT.

This sequence joins TRBV12-5 and TRBJ2-1; TRBD1 is a possible D gene (6 bases). The V end was cut by 1 base, the J end by 4 bases, with 8 bases between. The CDR3 runs to 14 residues. Germline V lookup: CDR1 LGHNT, CDR2 FRNRAP. CDR3 sequence: CASGLDRVYNEQFF. CDR3 DNA sequence: TGTGCTAGTGGTTTGGACAGGGTATACAATGAGCAGTTCTTC.

The chain combines TRBV9 with TRBJ2-3; 7 nucleotides align to TRBD1. Germline CDR1 reads SGDLS; CDR2 reads YYNGEE. This CDR3 is 14 amino acids long. Germline trimming cut 6 bases from V and 6 bases from J; bases unmatched to any gene: 10. The CDR3 DNA is TGTGCCAGCAACATACAGGGGCACCCCGATACGCAGTATTTT. It specifies CASNIQGHPDTQYF.

This clonotype occurred a few times. The gene calls are TRBV6-2 or TRBV6-3 and TRBJ1-2; D is unresolved. The germline CDR1 and CDR2 sequences are MNHEY and SVGEGT. Trimming removed 0 bases at V and 7 bases at J, with 12 bases between. This CDR3 has 14 residues. CDR3 amino acids: CASSYSSKRRGYTF. The CDR3 DNA is TGTGCCAGCAGTTACTCGAGTAAAAGGCGTGGCTACACCTTC.

This clonotype turned up a few times. The chain is built from TRBV5-1 and TRBJ2-1; no clear D. This CDR3 has 11 residues. Germline-derived CDR1 and CDR2 are SGHRS and YFSETQ. Trimming removed 4 bases from V and 9 bases from J, with 8 bases in between. In DNA form, the CDR3 reads TGCGCCAGCAGCCAAAAGATTGAGCAGTTCTTC. Its translation is CASSQKIEQFF.

The chain has TRBV6-5 and TRBJ2-1; possibly TRBD2 for D (6 bases). The CDR3 has 17 amino acids. In germline, CDR1 is MNHEY, CDR2 SVGAGI. V was clipped by 2 bases and J by 3 bases, with 17 bases between them. This CDR3 reads CASSYDIAAPYYNEQFF. The CDR3 nucleotides are TGTGCCAGCAGTTACGATATAGCGGCCCCCTACTACAATGAGCAGTTCTTC.

This clonotype has more than one count but fewer than ten. The J gene is TRBJ2-3, the V gene TRBV5-1; tentatively, D is TRBD2 (6 bases). This CDR3 spans 19 amino acids. Trimming removed 4 bases at V and 0 bases at J, with 24 bases between. From germline, CDR1 is SGHRS and CDR2 YFSETQ. CDR3: CASSLTSFGTPLSTDTQYF. DNA of the CDR3: TGCGCCAGCAGCCTCACCTCCTTTGGGACTCCCCTTAGCACAGATACGCAGTATTTT.

The chain is built from TRBV30 and TRBJ1-1; weak D call: TRBD1 (5 bases). With 4 bases removed from V and 5 bases from J, the gap between germline ends came to 14 bases. The CDR3 has 13 residues. Germline CDR1 and CDR2: GTSNPN and SVGIG (reference sequence). In nucleotides, the CDR3 is TGTGCCTGGACCGGGAAGAGGGGAACTGAAGCTTTCTTT. It specifies CAWTGKRGTEAFF.

This clonotype was detected a few times. V is TRBV14 and J is TRBJ1-6, with 7 nucleotides matching TRBD1. The J segment lost 0 bases and the V segment lost 0 bases, leaving 5 bases of the junction unmatched. Germline CDR1 SGHDN, CDR2 FVKESK. This CDR3 is built from 18 residues. The DNA for the CDR3 is TGTGCCAGCAGCCAAGATAGGGGACAGAGCTCCTATAATTCACCCCTCCACTTT. Translating gives CASSQDRGQSSYNSPLHF.

The chain has TRBV4-2 and TRBJ2-1, with D hard to call. Germline CDR1 is LGHNA and CDR2 is YNFKEQ. The V gene lost 0 bases and the J gene lost 2 bases, with 14 bases spanning the gap. CDR3 length: 17 residues. The CDR3 spells CASSQESDRTPYNEQFF. The CDR3 DNA is TGTGCCAGCAGCCAAGAGTCGGATCGGACCCCCTACAATGAGCAGTTCTTC.